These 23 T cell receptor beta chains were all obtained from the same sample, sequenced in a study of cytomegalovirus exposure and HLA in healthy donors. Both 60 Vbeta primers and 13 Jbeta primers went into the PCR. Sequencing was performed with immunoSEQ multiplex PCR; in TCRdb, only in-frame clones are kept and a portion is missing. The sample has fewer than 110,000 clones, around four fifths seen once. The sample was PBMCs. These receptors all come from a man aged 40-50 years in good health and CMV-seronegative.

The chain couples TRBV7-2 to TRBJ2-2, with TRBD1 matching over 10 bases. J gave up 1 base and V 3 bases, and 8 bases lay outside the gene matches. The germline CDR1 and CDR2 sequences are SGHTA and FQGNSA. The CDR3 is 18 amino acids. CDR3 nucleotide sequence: TGTGCCAGCAGCTTGCGGACAGGGGGGAAAATGAACACCGGGGAGCTGTTTTTT. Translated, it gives CASSLRTGGKMNTGELFF.

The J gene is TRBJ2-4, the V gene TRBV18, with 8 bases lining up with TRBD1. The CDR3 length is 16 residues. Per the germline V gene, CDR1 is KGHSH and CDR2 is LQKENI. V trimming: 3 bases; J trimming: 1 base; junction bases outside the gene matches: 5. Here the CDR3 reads CASSPDRAPAKNIQYF. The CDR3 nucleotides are TGTGCCAGCTCACCGGACAGGGCCCCTGCCAAAAACATTCAGTACTTC.

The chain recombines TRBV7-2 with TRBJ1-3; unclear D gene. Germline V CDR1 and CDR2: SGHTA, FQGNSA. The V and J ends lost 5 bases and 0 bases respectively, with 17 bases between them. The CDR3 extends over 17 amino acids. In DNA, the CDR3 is TGTGCCAGCAGCGGGTGGGTGGCACTAGACTCTGGAAACACCATATATTTT. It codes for CASSGWVALDSGNTIYF.

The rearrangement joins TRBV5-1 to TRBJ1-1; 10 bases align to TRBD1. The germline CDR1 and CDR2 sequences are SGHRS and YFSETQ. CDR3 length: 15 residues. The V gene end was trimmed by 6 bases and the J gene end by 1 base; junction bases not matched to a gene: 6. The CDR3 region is CASTARQGANTEAFF. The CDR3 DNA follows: TGCGCCAGCACCGCACGACAGGGGGCGAACACTGAAGCTTTCTTT.

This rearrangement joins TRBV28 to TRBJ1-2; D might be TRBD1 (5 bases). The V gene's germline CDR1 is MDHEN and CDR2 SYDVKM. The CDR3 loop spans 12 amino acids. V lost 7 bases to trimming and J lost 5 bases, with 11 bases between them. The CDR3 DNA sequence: TGTGCCAGCACCCCACGGACATATGGCTACACCTTC. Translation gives CASTPRTYGYTF.

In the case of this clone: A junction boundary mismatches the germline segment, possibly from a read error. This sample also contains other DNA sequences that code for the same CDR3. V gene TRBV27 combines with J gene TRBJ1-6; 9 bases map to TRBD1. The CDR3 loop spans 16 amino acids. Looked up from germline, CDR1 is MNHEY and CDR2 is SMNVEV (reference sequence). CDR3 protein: CASSLPDRGYNSPLHF. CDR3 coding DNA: TGTGCCAGCAGTCTACCGGACAGGGGCTATAATTCCCCCCTCCACTTT.

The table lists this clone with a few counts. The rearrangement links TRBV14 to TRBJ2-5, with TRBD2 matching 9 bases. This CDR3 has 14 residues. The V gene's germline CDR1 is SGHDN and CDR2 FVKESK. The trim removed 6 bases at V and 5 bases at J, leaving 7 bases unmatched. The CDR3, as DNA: TGTGCCAGCAGACGCGGGGGGGCCGGGGAGACCCAGTACTTC. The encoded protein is CASRRGGAGETQYF.

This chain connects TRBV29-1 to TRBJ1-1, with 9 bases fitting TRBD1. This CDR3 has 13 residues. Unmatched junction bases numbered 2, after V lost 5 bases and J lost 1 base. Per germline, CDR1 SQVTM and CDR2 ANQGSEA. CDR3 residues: CSVPGQGNTEAFF. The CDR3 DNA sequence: TGCAGCGTTCCGGGACAGGGGAACACTGAAGCTTTCTTT. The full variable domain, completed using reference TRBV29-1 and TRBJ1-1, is SAVISQKPSRDICQRGTSLTIQCQVDSQVTMMFWYRQQPGQSLTLIATANQGSEATYESGFVIDKFPISRPNLTFSTLTVSNMSPEDSSIYLCSVPGQGNTEAFFGQGTRLTVV.

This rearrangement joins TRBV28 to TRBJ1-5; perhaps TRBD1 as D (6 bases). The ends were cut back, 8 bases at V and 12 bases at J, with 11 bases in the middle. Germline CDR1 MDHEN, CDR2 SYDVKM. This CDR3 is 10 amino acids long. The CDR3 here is CASGQRSQHF. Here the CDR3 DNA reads TGTGCCAGCGGACAGAGGAGCCAGCATTTT.

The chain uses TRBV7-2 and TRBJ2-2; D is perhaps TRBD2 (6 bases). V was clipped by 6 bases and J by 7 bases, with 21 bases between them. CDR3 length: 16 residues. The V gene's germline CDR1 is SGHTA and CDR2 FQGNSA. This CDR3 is CASSNRVTTGGGELFF. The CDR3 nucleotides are TGTGCCAGCAGTAACCGGGTCACCACCGGGGGCGGGGAGCTGTTTTTT.

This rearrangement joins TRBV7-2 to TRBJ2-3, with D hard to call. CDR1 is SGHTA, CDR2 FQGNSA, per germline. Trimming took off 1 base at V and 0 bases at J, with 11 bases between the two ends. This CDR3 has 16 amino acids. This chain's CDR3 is CASSLVGAVSTDTQYF. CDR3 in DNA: TGTGCCAGCAGCTTAGTCGGCGCGGTTAGCACAGATACGCAGTATTTT.

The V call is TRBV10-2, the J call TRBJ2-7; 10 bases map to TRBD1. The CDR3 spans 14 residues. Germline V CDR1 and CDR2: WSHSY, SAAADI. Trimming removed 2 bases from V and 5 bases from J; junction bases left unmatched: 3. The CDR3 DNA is TGCGCCAGCAGTGAGAAGGGACAGGGGAACGAGCAGTACTTC. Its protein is CASSEKGQGNEQYF.

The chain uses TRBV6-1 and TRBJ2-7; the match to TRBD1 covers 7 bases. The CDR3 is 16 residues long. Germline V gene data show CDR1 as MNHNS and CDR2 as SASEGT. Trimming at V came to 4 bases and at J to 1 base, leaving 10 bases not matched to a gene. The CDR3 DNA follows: TGTGCCAGCAGTGGGGCAAGACAGGGTGGGTCCTACGAGCAGTACGTC. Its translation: CASSGARQGGSYEQYV.

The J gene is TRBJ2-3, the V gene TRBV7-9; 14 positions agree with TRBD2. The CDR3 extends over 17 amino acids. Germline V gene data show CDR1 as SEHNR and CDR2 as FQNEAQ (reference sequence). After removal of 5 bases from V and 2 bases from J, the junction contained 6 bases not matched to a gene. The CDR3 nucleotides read TGTGCCAGCAGCCGGACTAGCGGGGGGTCCCACACAGATACGCAGTATTTT. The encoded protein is CASSRTSGGSHTDTQYF.

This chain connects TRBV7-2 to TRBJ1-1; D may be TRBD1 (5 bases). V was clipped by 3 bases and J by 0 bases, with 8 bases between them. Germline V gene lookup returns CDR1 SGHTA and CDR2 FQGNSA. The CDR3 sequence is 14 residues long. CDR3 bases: TGTGCCAGCAGCTTGGGGCAGTTGAACACTGAAGCTTTCTTT. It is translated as CASSLGQLNTEAFF.

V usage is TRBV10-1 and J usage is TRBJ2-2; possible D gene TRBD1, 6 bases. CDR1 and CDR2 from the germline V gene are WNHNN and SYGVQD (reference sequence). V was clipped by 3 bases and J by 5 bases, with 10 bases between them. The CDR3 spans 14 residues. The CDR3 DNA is TGCGCCAGCAGTGACAGGGGACGAACCGGGGAGCTGTTTTTT. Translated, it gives CASSDRGRTGELFF.

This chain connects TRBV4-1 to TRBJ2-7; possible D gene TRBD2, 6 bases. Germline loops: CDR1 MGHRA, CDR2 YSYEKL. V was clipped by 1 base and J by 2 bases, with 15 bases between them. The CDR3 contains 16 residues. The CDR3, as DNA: TGCGCCAGCAGCCAAGCCTTCGGCGGGGTTACCTACGAGCAGTACTTC. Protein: CASSQAFGGVTYEQYF.

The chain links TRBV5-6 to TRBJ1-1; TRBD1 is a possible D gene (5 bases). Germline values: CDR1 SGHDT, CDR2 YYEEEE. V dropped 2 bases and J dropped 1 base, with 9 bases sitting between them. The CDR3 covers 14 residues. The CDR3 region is CASSFGGGNTEAFF. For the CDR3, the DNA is TGTGCCAGCAGCTTCGGGGGTGGGAACACTGAAGCTTTCTTT.

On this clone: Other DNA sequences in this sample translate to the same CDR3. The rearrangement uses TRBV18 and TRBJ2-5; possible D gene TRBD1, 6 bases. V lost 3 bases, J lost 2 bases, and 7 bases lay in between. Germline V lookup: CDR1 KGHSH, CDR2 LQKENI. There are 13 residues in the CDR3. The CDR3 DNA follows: TGTGCCAGCTCACCCGGACAGCAAGAGACCCAGTACTTC. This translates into CASSPGQQETQYF.

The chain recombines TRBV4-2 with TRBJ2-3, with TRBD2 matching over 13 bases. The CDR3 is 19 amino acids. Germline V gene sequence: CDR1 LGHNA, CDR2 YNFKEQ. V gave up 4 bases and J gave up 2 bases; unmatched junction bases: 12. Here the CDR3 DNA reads TGTGCCAGCAGCCTCCAACTAGCGGGGGGGCCCAGTCCCACAGATACGCAGTATTTT. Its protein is CASSLQLAGGPSPTDTQYF.

CDR3 DNA sequence: TGTGCCAGCAGTCCACCGGACAGGGCCCACACCGGGGAGCTGTTTTTT. Translation: CASSPPDRAHTGELFF. The J gene is TRBJ2-2, the V gene TRBV28; TRBD1 matches 8 bases. Trimming took 5 bases from V and 3 from J; bases not matched to a gene: 8. CDR1 MDHEN and CDR2 SYDVKM come from the germline V gene. The CDR3 contains 16 residues.

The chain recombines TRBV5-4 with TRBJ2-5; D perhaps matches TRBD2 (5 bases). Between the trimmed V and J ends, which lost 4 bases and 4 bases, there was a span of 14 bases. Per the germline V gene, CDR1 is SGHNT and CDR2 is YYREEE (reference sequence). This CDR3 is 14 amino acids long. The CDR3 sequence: CASSPPGLPETQYF. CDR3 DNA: TGTGCCAGCAGCCCCCCCGGACTCCCAGAGACCCAGTACTTC.

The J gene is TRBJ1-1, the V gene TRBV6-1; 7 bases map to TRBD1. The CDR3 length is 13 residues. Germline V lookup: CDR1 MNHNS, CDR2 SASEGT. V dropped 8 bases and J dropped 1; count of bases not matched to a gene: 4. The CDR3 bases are TGTGCCAGCTTGGACAGGACGAACACTGAAGCTTTCTTT. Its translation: CASLDRTNTEAFF.